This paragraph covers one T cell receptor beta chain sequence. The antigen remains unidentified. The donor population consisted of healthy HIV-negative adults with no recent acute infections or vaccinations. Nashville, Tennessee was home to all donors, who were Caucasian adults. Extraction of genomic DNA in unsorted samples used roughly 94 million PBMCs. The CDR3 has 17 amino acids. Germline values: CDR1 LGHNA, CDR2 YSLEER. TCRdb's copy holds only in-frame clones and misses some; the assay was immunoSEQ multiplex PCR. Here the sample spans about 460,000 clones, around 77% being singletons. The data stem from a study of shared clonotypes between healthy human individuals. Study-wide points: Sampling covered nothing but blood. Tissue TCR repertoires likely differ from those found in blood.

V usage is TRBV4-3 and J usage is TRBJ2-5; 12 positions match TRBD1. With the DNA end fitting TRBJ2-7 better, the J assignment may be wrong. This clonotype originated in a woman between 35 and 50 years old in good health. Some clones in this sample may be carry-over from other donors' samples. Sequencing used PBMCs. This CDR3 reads CASSQDISGQGASEQYF. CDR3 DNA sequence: TGCGCCAGCAGCCAAGATATCTCGGGACAGGGGGCTTCCGAGCAGTACTTC.